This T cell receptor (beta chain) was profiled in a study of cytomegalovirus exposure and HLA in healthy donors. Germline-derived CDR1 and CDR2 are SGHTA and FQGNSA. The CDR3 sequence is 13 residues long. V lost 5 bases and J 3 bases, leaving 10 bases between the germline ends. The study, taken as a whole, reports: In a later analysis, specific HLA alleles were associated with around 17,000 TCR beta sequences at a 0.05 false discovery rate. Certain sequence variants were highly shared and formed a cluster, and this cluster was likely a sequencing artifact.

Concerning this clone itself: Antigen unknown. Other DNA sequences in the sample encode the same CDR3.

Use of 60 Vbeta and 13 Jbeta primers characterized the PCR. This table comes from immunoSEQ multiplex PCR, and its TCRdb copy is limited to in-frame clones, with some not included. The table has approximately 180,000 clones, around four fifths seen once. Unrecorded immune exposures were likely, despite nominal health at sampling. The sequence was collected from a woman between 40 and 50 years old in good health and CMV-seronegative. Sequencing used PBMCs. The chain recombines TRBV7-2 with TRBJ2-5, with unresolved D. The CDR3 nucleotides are TGTGCCAGCAGCCCCACCCGCGAAGAGACCCAGTACTTC. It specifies CASSPTREETQYF. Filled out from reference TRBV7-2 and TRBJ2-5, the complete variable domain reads GAGVSQSPSNKVTEKGKDVELRCDPISGHTALYWYRQSLGQGLEFLIYFQGNSAPDKSGLPSDRFSAERTGGSVSTLTIQRTQQEDSAVYLCASSPTREETQYFGPGTRLLVL.